The rows below give T cell receptor beta chains drawn from one sample of a study of shared T cell receptors in the human thymus. Generated by immunoSEQ multiplex PCR, the TCRdb table keeps only in-frame clones and is missing some. Of hundreds of thousands of clones in the sample, roughly 90% were seen once. These data were also filed under a second study, of human thymus T cells.

The sequenced sample consisted of thymocytes. The receptors were gathered from a boy under three years old with a congenital heart defect. Each CDR3 is given with its conserved first and last residue. Each record gives: CDR3 length, J gene, V gene, CDR3 protein.

14 TRBJ2-5 TRBV27 CASSPGLAEETQYF
16 TRBJ2-5 TRBV11-3 CASSSPVGSRPETQYF
12 TRBJ1-3 TRBV6-6 CASAVQGYTIYF
17 TRBJ1-5 TRBV4-2 CASSQTWTGVTNQPQHF
19 TRBJ2-4 TRBV10-2 CASSEPRRGAGGPVGIQYF
12 TRBJ1-2 TRBV30 CAWDGQGDGYTF
18 TRBJ2-7 TRBV11-1 CASSLGRTRDRGPNEQYF
17 TRBJ2-1 TRBV9 CASSVVEKREGRNEQFF
15 TRBJ2-4 TRBV6-4 CASSGACGGRNIQYF
13 TRBJ2-3 TRBV19 CASKLAYTDTQYF
14 TRBJ2-4 TRBV19 CASSPNRWGDIQYF
15 TRBJ1-5 TRBV14 CASSPPRTENQPQHF
12 TRBJ1-1 TRBV28 CASRKRETEAFF
13 TRBJ1-2 TRBV5-1 CASSLAGGDGYTF
16 TRBJ1-1 TRBV4-2 CASSQDETGGRTEAFF
16 TRBJ1-2 TRBV27 CASSTPGTGGRYGYTF
15 TRBJ2-1 TRBV19 CASRGTENSYNEQFF
15 TRBJ1-3 TRBV4-3 CASSQEGRRGNTIYF
13 TRBJ2-7 TRBV9 CASSQGNSYEQYF
15 TRBJ2-7 TRBV7-6 CASSLGWGVTYEQYF
13 TRBJ1-1 TRBV19 CASSMRGRTEAFF
16 TRBJ2-1 TRBV2 CASSPGTSGSVYEQFF
11 TRBJ2-7 TRBV5-1 CASSFQYEQYF
14 TRBJ2-6 TRBV2 CASTVSSGANVLTF
12 TRBJ1-5 TRBV14 CASSQRNQPQHF
16 TRBJ2-7 TRBV14 CASSLVRDSQTYEQYF